This T cell receptor (beta chain) came from a study of blood T cell repertoires in COVID-19. Study information: From T cells, B-cell-depleted T cells, or PBMCs came the material, which was cDNA or gDNA.

The V and J ends lost 3 bases and 3 bases, in that order; junction bases with no gene match: 3. CDR3 length: 15 amino acids. Germline loops: CDR1 MNHEY, CDR2 SVGAGI. TCRdb's copy holds only in-frame clones and misses some; the assay was immunoSEQ multiplex PCR. The sample lists some 150,000 clones, about 82% seen once, with around 3.1% in the top ten. Comments on this clone: The same CDR3 arises from other DNA sequences in this sample as well.

The chain is built from TRBV6-5 and TRBJ1-3; 9 nucleotides agree with TRBD1. The sample was peripheral blood. The sequence came from a woman aged 40 to 50 with active or convalescent COVID-19. CDR3 coding DNA: TGTGCCAGCAGTTATGGGACAGGGAGTGGAAACACCATATATTTT. Protein product: CASSYGTGSGNTIYF.